This T cell receptor beta chain comes out of a study of blood T cell repertoires in COVID-19. At the level of the study: Whether acute or convalescent, the COVID-19 samples came from the United States, Italy and Spain. Sources were T cells, B-cell-depleted T cells, or PBMCs; the material itself was cDNA or gDNA.

The CDR3 covers 14 residues. The germline gives CDR1 MDHEN, CDR2 SYDVKM. Germline trimming cut 6 bases from V and 8 bases from J; bases unmatched to any gene: 8. Original processing notes: Amplification of reference gene primers provided the estimated nucleated cell counts. Libraries were prepared by immunoSEQ multiplex PCR; TCRdb keeps only in-frame clonotypes and omits some of them. That table furnishes V, J and clone size, whereas the DNA furnished D and trimming. The sample has about 200,000 clones, over 70% seen once. This rearrangement joins TRBV28 to TRBJ1-5; 9 positions agree with TRBD1. Sequenced input: peripheral blood. This receptor was obtained from a woman aged 80 or older with acute or convalescent COVID-19. This CDR3 reads CASRQTGGSKPQHF. In DNA, the CDR3 is TGTGCCAGCAGGCAAACAGGGGGCTCGAAGCCCCAGCATTTT. Complete variable domain (other parts from reference TRBV28 and TRBJ1-5): DVKVTQSSRYLVKRTGEKVFLECVQDMDHENMFWYRQDPGLGLRLIYFSYDVKMKEKGDIPEGYSVSREKKERFSLILESASTNQTSMYLCASRQTGGSKPQHFGDGTRLSIL.